The 13 T cell receptor beta chains below were found in one sample sequenced in a study of cytomegalovirus exposure and HLA in healthy donors. 13 Jbeta primers and 60 Vbeta primers were used for the PCR. The table came from immunoSEQ multiplex PCR; TCRdb's copy has only in-frame clones and leaves some out. Here the sample spans more than 90,000 clones, 82% being singletons. The sequencing input was PBMCs. The receptors shown here come from a man aged 45-65 years in good health and CMV-seronegative.

The rearrangement links TRBV7-9 to TRBJ1-1, with D unclear. Trimming left V 7 bases short and J 1 base short, with 10 bases between. CDR1 and CDR2 from the germline V gene are SEHNR and FQNEAQ (reference sequence). There are 13 residues in the CDR3. CDR3 amino acids: CASTQAGNTEAFF. In DNA form, the CDR3 reads TGTGCCAGCACCCAGGCGGGGAACACTGAAGCTTTCTTT.

This clone occurred a few times. V and J are TRBV6-6 and TRBJ1-4; 9 bases are a match to TRBD1. V shed 2 bases and J 5 bases; nucleotides not matched to a gene: 6. The germline CDR1 and CDR2 sequences are MNHNY and SVGAGI (reference sequence). The CDR3 is made up of 16 amino acids. CDR3 nucleotides: TGTGCCAGCAGTTACGAACCTGGGACAGGGAATGAAAAACTGTTTTTT. Amino acids: CASSYEPGTGNEKLFF.

The chain couples TRBV6-6 to TRBJ1-1; a possible D gene is TRBD1 (6 bases). CDR1 is MNHNY, CDR2 SVGAGI, per germline (reference sequence). The V gene lost 0 bases and the J gene lost 6 bases, with 14 bases spanning the gap. This CDR3 has 15 amino acids. The CDR3 DNA sequence: TGTGCCAGCAGTTACTCTAGAGGGGGGGTGGCTGAAGCTTTCTTT. It specifies CASSYSRGGVAEAFF.

This clone came up a few times. The CDR3 protein is CASSQVWGGSEQYF. The CDR3 DNA sequence: TGCGCCAGCAGCCAAGTCTGGGGGGGTAGCGAGCAGTACTTC. The gene calls are TRBV4-1 and TRBJ2-7; 7 nucleotides agree with TRBD2. CDR1 and CDR2 from the germline V gene are MGHRA and YSYEKL. Unmatched junction bases numbered 6, after V lost 1 base and J lost 6 bases. This CDR3 region has 14 residues.

J is TRBJ2-2 and V is TRBV10-2, with D perhaps TRBD1 (6 bases). V was trimmed by 6 bases and J by 5 bases, leaving 19 bases between them. This CDR3 region has 16 residues. Germline assignment: CDR1 WSHSY and CDR2 SAAADI. In DNA, the CDR3 is TGCGCCAGCAGGGCGCCCCCGGGACACCCTACCGGGGAGCTGTTTTTT. Its protein product is CASRAPPGHPTGELFF.

The CDR3 DNA reads TGTGCCAGCAGCTTATCCGGGACAGGGGGCGGGCAGCCCCAGCATTTT. Protein product: CASSLSGTGGGQPQHF. The rearrangement joins TRBV7-2 to TRBJ1-5; TRBD1 aligns across 12 bases. The V gene end was trimmed by 2 bases and the J gene end by 7 bases; junction bases not matched to a gene: 6. This CDR3 comprises 16 residues. Germline V gene sequence: CDR1 SGHTA, CDR2 FQGNSA.

This clone occurred once. The chain uses TRBV9 and TRBJ2-3, with D possibly TRBD2 on 6 matching bases. V lost 3 bases, J lost 4 bases, and 18 bases lay in between. Germline loops: CDR1 SGDLS, CDR2 YYNGEE. The length of the CDR3 is 16 residues. CDR3 in amino acids: CASSAGGVVGSDTQYF. The CDR3 nucleotides read TGTGCCAGCAGCGCCGGCGGGGTAGTCGGTTCAGATACGCAGTATTTT.

V usage is TRBV18 and J usage is TRBJ2-7, with 8 bases identical to TRBD2. This CDR3 contains 15 residues. CDR1 KGHSH and CDR2 LQKENI come from the germline V gene. With 5 bases clipped from V and 2 bases from J, the junction kept 8 bases outside the gene matches. CDR3 residues: CASSGESGGAYEQYF. CDR3 nucleotide sequence: TGTGCCAGCTCAGGGGAGTCGGGGGGGGCCTACGAGCAGTACTTC.

V gene TRBV10-3 combines with J gene TRBJ2-1; TRBD2 might be the D (5 bases). The length of the CDR3 is 12 residues. Trimming left V 6 bases short and J 5 bases short, with 8 bases between. The germline CDR1 and CDR2 sequences are ENHRY and SYGVKD. CDR3 sequence: CAIRVGDNEQFF. For the CDR3, the DNA is TGTGCCATCAGGGTCGGGGACAATGAGCAGTTCTTC.

In regard to this clone: The junction shows a germline mismatch at one end, possibly a read error. The rearrangement links TRBV7-9 to TRBJ2-7; 8 bases fit TRBD1. The CDR3 is made up of 17 amino acids. Germline V gives CDR1 SEHNR, CDR2 FQNEAQ (reference sequence). The CDR3 nucleotides read TGTTCCAGCAGTTTAACCGGGACAGGCCTCCCATCGTACGAGCAGTACTTC. Its translation: CSSSLTGTGLPSYEQYF.

The chain employs TRBV27 and TRBJ2-3; 9 bases align to TRBD2. Germline V gene data show CDR1 as MNHEY and CDR2 as SMNVEV (reference sequence). CDR3 size: 15 residues. The J segment lost 0 bases and the V segment lost 6 bases, leaving 4 bases of the junction unmatched. CDR3 residues: CASSPSGVSTDTQYF. The CDR3 DNA is TGTGCCAGCAGCCCTAGCGGGGTTAGCACAGATACGCAGTATTTT.

The chain links TRBV5-3 to TRBJ2-1; 11 bases line up with TRBD2. TRBV5-3 is known as an ORF, though its function is uncertain. J lost 5 bases, V lost 2 bases, and 6 bases had no gene match. CDR3 size: 16 residues. This CDR3 is CARSFPGTSGNNEQFF. CDR3 nucleotide sequence: TGTGCCAGAAGCTTCCCCGGGACTAGCGGCAACAATGAGCAGTTCTTC.

CDR3 loop: CASSLALTGGNEKLFF. The CDR3 bases are TGCGCCAGCAGCTTGGCCCTAACAGGCGGTAATGAAAAACTGTTTTTT. The chain has TRBV5-1 and TRBJ1-4; a possible D gene is TRBD1 (5 bases). CDR3 size: 16 residues. In germline, CDR1 is SGHRS, CDR2 YFSETQ. Deletions cut 0 bases from V and 4 bases from J, with 13 bases between. The full variable domain, with the rest looked up from reference TRBV5-1 and TRBJ1-4, is KAGVTQTPRYLIKTRGQQVTLSCSPISGHRSVSWYQQTPGQGLQFLFEYFSETQRNKGNFPGRFSGRQFSNSRSEMNVSTLELGDSALYLCASSLALTGGNEKLFFGSGTQLSVL.